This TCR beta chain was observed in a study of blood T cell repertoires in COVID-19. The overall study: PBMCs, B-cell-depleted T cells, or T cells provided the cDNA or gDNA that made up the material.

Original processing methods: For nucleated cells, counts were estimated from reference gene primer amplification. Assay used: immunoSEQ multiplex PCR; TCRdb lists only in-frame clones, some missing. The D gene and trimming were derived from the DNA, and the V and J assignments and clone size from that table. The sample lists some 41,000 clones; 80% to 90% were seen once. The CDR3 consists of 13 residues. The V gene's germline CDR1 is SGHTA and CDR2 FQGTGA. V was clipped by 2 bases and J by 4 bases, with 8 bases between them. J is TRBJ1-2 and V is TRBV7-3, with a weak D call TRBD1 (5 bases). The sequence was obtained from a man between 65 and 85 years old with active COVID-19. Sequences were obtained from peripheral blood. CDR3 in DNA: TGTGCCAGCAGCTTAGGGCAGGGCTATGGCTACACCTTC. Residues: CASSLGQGYGYTF.